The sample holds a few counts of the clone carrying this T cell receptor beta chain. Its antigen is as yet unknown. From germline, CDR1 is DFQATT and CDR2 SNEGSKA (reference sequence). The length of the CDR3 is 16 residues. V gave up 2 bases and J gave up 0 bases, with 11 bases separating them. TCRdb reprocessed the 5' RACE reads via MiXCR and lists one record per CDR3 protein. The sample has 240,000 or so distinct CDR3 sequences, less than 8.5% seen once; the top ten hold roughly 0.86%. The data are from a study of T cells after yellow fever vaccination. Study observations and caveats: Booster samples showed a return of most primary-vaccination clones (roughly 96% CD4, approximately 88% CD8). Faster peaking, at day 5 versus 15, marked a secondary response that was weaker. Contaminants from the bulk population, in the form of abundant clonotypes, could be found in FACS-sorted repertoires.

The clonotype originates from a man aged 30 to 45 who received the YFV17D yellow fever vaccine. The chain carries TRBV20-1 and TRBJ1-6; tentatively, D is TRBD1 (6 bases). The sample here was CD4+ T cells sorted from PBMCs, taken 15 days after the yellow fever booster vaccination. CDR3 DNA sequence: TGCAGTGCTAGACAGGGGTCGAGCTCCTATAATTCACCCCTCCACTTT. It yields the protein CSARQGSSSYNSPLHF.